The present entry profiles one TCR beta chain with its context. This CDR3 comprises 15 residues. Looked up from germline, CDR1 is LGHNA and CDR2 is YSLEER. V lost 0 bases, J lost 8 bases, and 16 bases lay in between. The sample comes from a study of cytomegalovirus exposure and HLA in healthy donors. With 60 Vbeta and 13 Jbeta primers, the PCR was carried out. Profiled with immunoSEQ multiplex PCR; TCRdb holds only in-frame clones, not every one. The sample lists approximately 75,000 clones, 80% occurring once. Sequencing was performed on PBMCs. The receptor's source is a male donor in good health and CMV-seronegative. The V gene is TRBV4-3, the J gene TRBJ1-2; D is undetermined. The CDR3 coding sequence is TGCGCCAGCAGCCAAGATCTTAAGGCGGGTAACGGCTACACCTTC. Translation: CASSQDLKAGNGYTF.